Each of the 7 T cell receptor beta chains below was sequenced from the same sample in a study of blood T cell repertoires in COVID-19 (dated by TCRdb to about 2020). Library preparation used the immunoSEQ multiplex PCR assay. In TCRdb, the immuneACCESS table is reduced to in-frame sequences with V and J assigned. These tables do not hold every clone; where another copy was compared, an unresolved V gene accounts for under half, and the others remain unexplained. The sample records 300,000 to 400,000 clones, around nine tenths of which are singletons. The ten largest make up roughly 2.6% of the sample. Sequenced sample: PBMCs or T cells enriched from blood (not recorded which). These TCRs come from a man aged 55 to 70 who had recovered from COVID-19.

The chain combines TRBV5-3 with TRBJ2-7, with 9 bases lining up with TRBD1. TRBV5-3 is an ORF, with its function uncertain. The length of the CDR3 is 14 residues. V shed 4 bases, J shed 4 bases, and the junction held 6 bases outside the gene matches. The CDR3 bases are TGTGCCAGAAGCACACCGGGACAGGGATACGAGCAGTACTTC. Translating it yields CARSTPGQGYEQYF.

The V call is TRBV2, the J call TRBJ1-5, with D perhaps matching TRBD1 (5 bases). Germline V gene lookup returns CDR1 SNHLY and CDR2 FYNNEI. Trimming took 7 bases from V and 7 from J, leaving 14 bases between them. The CDR3 sequence is 13 residues long. In DNA, the CDR3 is TGTGCCAGCAAGGCAGGGATGGGACAGCCCCAGCATTTT. It codes for CASKAGMGQPQHF.

The V gene is TRBV10-1, the J gene TRBJ2-1; 7 bases match TRBD1. The CDR3 loop spans 15 amino acids. Germline V CDR1 and CDR2: WNHNN, SYGVQD (reference sequence). V dropped 7 bases and J dropped 4; count of bases not matched to a gene: 10. The CDR3 sequence: CASIFTGDRYNEQFF. The DNA of the CDR3 is TGCGCCAGCATCTTTACAGGGGACCGATACAATGAGCAGTTCTTC.

V is TRBV5-1 and J is TRBJ2-1, with TRBD2 matching 11 bases. Germline trimming cut 4 bases from V and 9 bases from J; bases unmatched to any gene: 12. This CDR3 has 16 amino acids. Germline V gene data show CDR1 as SGHRS and CDR2 as YFSETQ. CDR3 loop: CASSPLAGEVGGEQFF. The CDR3 DNA is TGCGCCAGCAGCCCACTAGCGGGAGAGGTCGGTGGTGAGCAGTTCTTC.

The rearrangement joins TRBV6-6 to TRBJ1-5; no clear D. The CDR3 is made up of 14 amino acids. Germline V gene data show CDR1 as MNHNY and CDR2 as SVGAGI (reference sequence). The germline V and J ends were trimmed by 4 bases and 5 bases, with 12 bases remaining between them. The CDR3 DNA reads TGTGCCAGCAGTTCAGTAGAGGGCCATCAGCCCCAGCATTTT. Its translation: CASSSVEGHQPQHF.

V is TRBV9 and J is TRBJ1-1; 7 nucleotides agree with TRBD1. Germline V gene data show CDR1 as SGDLS and CDR2 as YYNGEE. Trimming took 3 bases from V and 9 from J; bases not matched to a gene: 2. CDR3 length: 11 residues. The CDR3 DNA reads TGTGCCAGCAGCGCGGGACAGCAAGCTTTCTTT. Translated, it gives CASSAGQQAFF.

The genes are TRBV6-5 and TRBJ1-3; D is perhaps TRBD1 (5 bases). The CDR3 runs 13 residues. The V end was cut by 7 bases, the J end by 0 bases, with 7 bases between. Germline values: CDR1 MNHEY, CDR2 SVGAGI. CDR3 in DNA: TGTGCCAGCACCCAGGGCTCTGGAAACACCATATATTTT. Translation: CASTQGSGNTIYF.